The 23 T cell receptor beta chains presented below share a single source sample, sequenced in a study of cytomegalovirus exposure and HLA in healthy donors. PCR involved 60 Vbeta and 13 Jbeta primers. Repertoires were generated with immunoSEQ multiplex PCR, while TCRdb's copy carries only in-frame clones and drops some. The table records roughly 150,000 clones, 75% of them present only once. Sequenced input: PBMCs. Receptors were obtained from a man aged 18 to 29 in good health and CMV-seropositive.

In its sample, this clone was seen once. V gene TRBV6-5 combines with J gene TRBJ2-1; 9 bases map to TRBD2. Germline trimming cut 9 bases from V and 3 bases from J; bases unmatched to any gene: 3. Germline V lookup: CDR1 MNHEY, CDR2 SVGAGI. The CDR3 contains 13 residues. The CDR3 coding sequence is TGTGCCAGGTGGCGGGAGGGCTACAATGAGCAGTTCTTC. Its protein product is CARWREGYNEQFF.

This chain connects TRBV2 to TRBJ1-2, with TRBD1 matching 7 bases. The CDR3 has 14 residues. V gave up 8 bases and J gave up 3 bases; unmatched junction bases: 9. From germline, CDR1 is SNHLY and CDR2 FYNNEI. The CDR3 DNA is TGTGCCAGCCGCTCCAGGGGGACTGACTATGGCTACACCTTC. As protein: CASRSRGTDYGYTF.

This rearrangement joins TRBV5-5 to TRBJ2-5; 8 positions agree with TRBD1. The CDR3 contains 15 residues. The junction had 4 bases not matched to a gene; V was cut back by 2 bases and J by 1 base. The V gene's germline CDR1 is SGHKS and CDR2 YYEKEE (reference sequence). The CDR3 nucleotides are TGTGCCAGCAGCTTTGAGACAGGGGTCCAAGAGACCCAGTACTTC. Translating it yields CASSFETGVQETQYF.

This chain connects TRBV6-6 to TRBJ2-7, with TRBD2 as a possible D gene (5 bases). The CDR3 spans 16 residues. CDR1 and CDR2 from the germline V gene are MNHNY and SVGAGI (reference sequence). The V gene lost 10 bases and the J gene lost 7 bases, with 29 bases spanning the gap. Here the CDR3 DNA reads TGTGCCACCCGTCATAGTACGGGATCTCTTCTGGGGGAGCAGTACTTC. Its translation is CATRHSTGSLLGEQYF.

V and J are TRBV20-1 and TRBJ2-5; no definite D call. CDR1 and CDR2 from the germline V gene are DFQATT and SNEGSKA (reference sequence). The CDR3 sequence is 11 residues long. Trimming removed 0 bases at V and 4 bases at J, with 3 bases between. The CDR3 DNA follows: TGCAGTGCTAGAGATCGAGAGACCCAGTACTTC. Translating gives CSARDRETQYF.

This rearrangement joins TRBV6-1 to TRBJ2-3, with 12 bases lining up with TRBD2. This CDR3 is 15 amino acids long. Per the germline V gene, CDR1 is MNHNS and CDR2 is SASEGT. J was trimmed by 4 bases and V by 2 bases; bases with no gene match: 1. The CDR3 spells CASSELAGGPDTQYF. In DNA form, the CDR3 reads TGTGCCAGCAGTGAACTAGCGGGAGGGCCAGATACGCAGTATTTT.

The chain couples TRBV5-1 to TRBJ1-2, with D unresolved. Trimming pared 1 base from V and 8 bases from J, leaving 18 bases between. The V gene's germline CDR1 is SGHRS and CDR2 YFSETQ. The CDR3 totals 15 residues. This chain's CDR3 is CASSLPGSSWEGYTF. Here the CDR3 DNA reads TGCGCCAGCAGCTTGCCCGGAAGCTCGTGGGAGGGCTACACCTTC.

V and J are TRBV27 and TRBJ1-1; D remains ambiguous. The CDR3 contains 16 residues. Germline-derived CDR1 and CDR2 are MNHEY and SMNVEV (reference sequence). V was trimmed by 5 bases and J by 2 bases, leaving 18 bases between them. CDR3 coding DNA: TGTGCCAGCAGTCAAAGCTTTAAAACCTTAAACACTGAAGCTTTCTTT. This codes for CASSQSFKTLNTEAFF.

A note on this clone: Other DNA sequences from this sample encode an identical CDR3 as well. The CDR3 sequence is CASSSGGGNQPQHF. The CDR3 DNA sequence: TGTGCCAGCAGCTCAGGGGGTGGCAATCAGCCCCAGCATTTT. This chain links TRBV27 with TRBJ1-5; TRBD1 matches at 7 bases. The ends lost 6 bases at V and 2 bases at J; junction bases unmatched: 4. This CDR3 has 14 amino acids. Germline V CDR1 and CDR2: MNHEY, SMNVEV (reference sequence).

The sample holds a few counts of this clone. The chain combines TRBV9 with TRBJ2-3; tentatively, D is TRBD1 (5 bases). The V gene lost 0 bases and the J gene lost 0 bases, with 11 bases spanning the gap. Germline values: CDR1 SGDLS, CDR2 YYNGEE. CDR3 length equals 16 residues. CDR3 nucleotide sequence: TGTGCCAGCAGCGTAGTGGCAGGGTCAAGCACAGATACGCAGTATTTT. It is translated as CASSVVAGSSTDTQYF.

There are a few counts of this clone. V usage is TRBV6-5 and J usage is TRBJ2-1, with TRBD2 matching over 12 bases. The CDR3 has 14 residues. In germline, CDR1 is MNHEY, CDR2 SVGAGI. J gave up 10 bases and V 6 bases, and 7 bases lay outside the gene matches. The CDR3 region is CASSKGLAGREQFF. In DNA form, the CDR3 reads TGTGCCAGCAGCAAGGGACTAGCGGGTCGAGAGCAGTTCTTC.

J is TRBJ2-1 and V is TRBV29-1; possible D gene TRBD2, 5 bases. CDR1 and CDR2 from the germline V gene are SQVTM and ANQGSEA. CDR3 length: 13 residues. V was shortened by 4 bases and J by 7 bases, with 14 bases between the two germline ends. CDR3 nucleotide sequence: TGCAGCGTTGTCACATACCGGAGGAATGAGCAGTTCTTC. It yields the protein CSVVTYRRNEQFF.

The J gene is TRBJ2-3, the V gene TRBV20-1; maybe TRBD2 (6 bases). Germline-derived CDR1 and CDR2 are DFQATT and SNEGSKA (reference sequence). The CDR3 sequence is 11 residues long. V was shortened by 5 bases and J by 6 bases, with 9 bases between the two germline ends. In DNA form, the CDR3 reads TGCAGTGCTGAACGGGGGGATACGCAGTATTTT. Amino acid sequence: CSAERGDTQYF.

The chain recombines TRBV5-1 with TRBJ2-7, with 9 bases identical to TRBD2. Unmatched junction bases numbered 8, after V lost 4 bases and J lost 0 bases. The germline gives CDR1 SGHRS, CDR2 YFSETQ. The CDR3 is 16 amino acids. The CDR3 loop reads CASSLTSGFASYEQYF. For the CDR3, the DNA is TGCGCCAGCAGCCTCACTAGCGGGTTTGCCTCCTACGAGCAGTACTTC. The variable domain in full, with the rest retrieved from reference TRBV5-1 and TRBJ2-7, is KAGVTQTPRYLIKTRGQQVTLSCSPISGHRSVSWYQQTPGQGLQFLFEYFSETQRNKGNFPGRFSGRQFSNSRSEMNVSTLELGDSALYLCASSLTSGFASYEQYFGPGTRLTVT.

The V call is TRBV29-1, the J call TRBJ2-3; the match to TRBD2 covers 8 bases. The CDR3 contains 18 residues. The V segment lost 6 bases and the J segment 0 bases; nucleotides outside the gene matches: 17. Germline CDR1 SQVTM, CDR2 ANQGSEA. DNA for the CDR3: TGCAGCGTCGCAGGACAAACTAGCGGACACCCTAGCACAGATACGCAGTATTTT. It translates to CSVAGQTSGHPSTDTQYF.

The chain carries TRBV7-2 and TRBJ2-3; D perhaps matches TRBD2 (6 bases). Trimming removed 7 bases at V and 5 bases at J, with 16 bases between. This CDR3 spans 14 amino acids. In germline, CDR1 is SGHTA, CDR2 FQGNSA. The CDR3 DNA is TGTGCCAGCAAGGAGGGCCCGGGGGTAGATACGCAGTATTTT. Residues: CASKEGPGVDTQYF.

The chain employs TRBV28 and TRBJ1-3; the match to TRBD1 covers 10 bases. This CDR3 contains 18 residues. V was pared by 2 bases and J by 4 bases, with 11 bases of the junction left unmatched. Germline-derived CDR1 and CDR2 are MDHEN and SYDVKM. This CDR3 is CASSLIGQGVRSGNTIYF. CDR3 DNA: TGTGCCAGCAGTTTAATAGGACAGGGGGTTAGATCCGGAAACACCATATATTTT.

The chain recombines TRBV19 with TRBJ2-3; TRBD1 is a possible D gene (5 bases). Germline V CDR1 and CDR2: LNHDA, SQIVND (reference sequence). CDR3 length equals 13 residues. The V end was cut by 8 bases, the J end by 4 bases, with 13 bases between. CDR3 DNA: TGTGCCAGTGCCGTCGTGGGGCCAGATACGCAGTATTTT. Translation gives CASAVVGPDTQYF.

A remark on this clone: It differs at one base from a far larger clone, so likely a read error. The V call is TRBV5-4, the J call TRBJ1-1; D call uncertain. Between the trimmed V and J ends, which lost 4 bases and 2 bases, there was a span of 6 bases. The CDR3 extends over 12 amino acids. CDR1 and CDR2 (germline): SGHNT, YYREEE (reference sequence). The CDR3 nucleotides read TGTGCCAGCAGCCTAATAAACACTGAAGCTTTCTTT. Its protein product is CASSLINTEAFF.

The chain recombines TRBV2 with TRBJ2-7; 10 nucleotides agree with TRBD1. V shed 6 bases, J shed 4 bases, and the junction held 9 bases outside the gene matches. This CDR3 has 15 residues. In germline, CDR1 is SNHLY, CDR2 FYNNEI. This CDR3 reads CASRGHGTGEYEQYF. Written as DNA, the CDR3 is TGTGCCAGCAGGGGACACGGGACAGGGGAGTACGAGCAGTACTTC.

This chain joins TRBV7-3 and TRBJ2-1, with TRBD1 matching over 8 bases. This CDR3 is built from 13 residues. Germline V gives CDR1 SGHTA, CDR2 FQGTGA. With V trimmed by 4 bases and J by 6 bases, 2 bases remained unmatched. The CDR3 protein is CASSYTGGNEQFF. The CDR3, as DNA: TGTGCCAGCAGCTACACAGGGGGCAATGAGCAGTTCTTC.

The chain employs TRBV6-5 and TRBJ2-1, with 8 positions matching TRBD1. The CDR3 has 12 amino acids. Germline V gene data show CDR1 as MNHEY and CDR2 as SVGAGI. The V and J ends lost 5 bases and 12 bases, in that order; junction bases with no gene match: 6. The CDR3 DNA reads TGTGCCAGCAGTACCCGGACAGGGATGCAGTTCTTC. Translating it yields CASSTRTGMQFF.

The CDR3 DNA is TGTGCCAGCTCACCAATGGGACCCGGGGGAACCGGGGAGCTGTTTTTT. Translating gives CASSPMGPGGTGELFF. The rearrangement uses TRBV18 and TRBJ2-2; D may be TRBD2 (6 bases). The V and J ends lost 2 bases and 5 bases respectively, with 15 bases between them. CDR1 and CDR2 (germline): KGHSH, LQKENI. There are 16 residues in the CDR3.